A single sample gave rise to the 17 T cell receptor beta chains below, sequenced in a study of cytomegalovirus exposure and HLA in healthy donors. PCR employed 60 Vbeta and 13 Jbeta primers. Clones were read by immunoSEQ multiplex PCR, and TCRdb kept only the in-frame ones, dropping some. The table has about 220,000 clones, over 80% seen once; the top ten hold roughly 5%. Sequencing was carried out using PBMCs. Receptors originate from a middle-aged woman in good health and CMV-seropositive.

As regards this clone: This specimen includes other DNA sequences encoding the same CDR3. V and J are TRBV5-1 and TRBJ2-3; TRBD2 might be the D (6 bases). The CDR3 contains 14 residues. Germline CDR1 and CDR2: SGHRS and YFSETQ. V was cut by 4 bases and J by 0 bases, with 9 bases left in between. The CDR3 here is CASSPGTSTDTQYF. The CDR3 region has the DNA TGCGCCAGCAGCCCGGGGACTAGCACAGATACGCAGTATTTT. The full variable domain, its missing parts supplied by reference TRBV5-1 and TRBJ2-3, is KAGVTQTPRYLIKTRGQQVTLSCSPISGHRSVSWYQQTPGQGLQFLFEYFSETQRNKGNFPGRFSGRQFSNSRSEMNVSTLELGDSALYLCASSPGTSTDTQYFGPGTRLTVL.

V is TRBV6-1 and J is TRBJ1-4; 9 positions agree with TRBD1. The germline gives CDR1 MNHNS, CDR2 SASEGT. The CDR3 sequence is 19 residues long. The junction had 20 bases not matched to a gene; V was cut back by 4 bases and J by 8 bases. The CDR3, as DNA: TGTGCCAGCAGTGCAACTCGGGACAGGGTGCTTTGGGGGAGGGAAAAACTGTTTTTT. It is translated as CASSATRDRVLWGREKLFF.

This chain links TRBV6-1 with TRBJ1-2; no reliable D call. Trimming shortened V by 6 bases and J by 0 bases, and 20 bases separated the two germline ends. CDR1 is MNHNS, CDR2 SASEGT, per germline. The CDR3 sequence is 17 residues long. CDR3 coding DNA: TGTGCCAGCAGAGAAAACGGCCTGGAGGGATCTAACTATGGCTACACCTTC. It codes for CASRENGLEGSNYGYTF.

This sequence joins TRBV7-6 and TRBJ1-6; no clear D. V was clipped by 0 bases and J by 5 bases, with 8 bases between them. Germline CDR1 SGHVS, CDR2 FNYEAQ. There are 15 residues in the CDR3. The CDR3 is CASSLAQVHNSPLHF. The CDR3 DNA reads TGTGCCAGCAGCTTAGCCCAGGTACATAATTCACCCCTCCACTTT.

The chain recombines TRBV10-1 with TRBJ1-3; no clear D gene. V lost 5 bases, J lost 0 bases, and 14 bases lay in between. The V gene's germline CDR1 is WNHNN and CDR2 SYGVQD (reference sequence). The CDR3 consists of 16 residues. In DNA form, the CDR3 reads TGCGCCAGCAGTCCCGGCGGCGGCTCCTCTGGAAACACCATATATTTT. Residues: CASSPGGGSSGNTIYF.

CDR3 DNA sequence: TGTGCCAGCAAAGGACTAGCGGGAGTCCCCGGGGAGCTGTTTTTT. Amino acid sequence: CASKGLAGVPGELFF. The chain employs TRBV6-4 and TRBJ2-2, with 13 nucleotides matching TRBD2. From germline, CDR1 is MRHNA and CDR2 SNTAGT. Unmatched junction bases numbered 5, after V lost 7 bases and J lost 6 bases. This CDR3 is built from 15 residues.

The CDR3 protein is CASSLLGTSGNEQFF. The CDR3 nucleotides read TGTGCCAGCAGCTTATTGGGGACTAGCGGCAATGAGCAGTTCTTC. The chain links TRBV13 to TRBJ2-1; 11 bases are shared with TRBD2. Germline values: CDR1 PRHDT, CDR2 FYEKMQ (reference sequence). The CDR3 is 15 amino acids. With 2 bases clipped from V and 6 bases from J, the junction kept 3 bases outside the gene matches.

This clone appeared once. V and J are TRBV19 and TRBJ2-5; 12 bases align to TRBD2. The germline CDR1 and CDR2 sequences are LNHDA and SQIVND (reference sequence). CDR3 length equals 17 residues. Trimming cost V 6 bases and J 2 bases; bases outside gene matches: 10. For the CDR3, the DNA is TGTGCCAGTAGCAAAACCGGGACTAGCGGGTTACAAGAGACCCAGTACTTC. Protein sequence: CASSKTGTSGLQETQYF. The full variable domain, its missing parts supplied by reference TRBV19 and TRBJ2-5, is DGGITQSPKYLFRKEGQNVTLSCEQNLNHDAMYWYRQDPGQGLRLIYYSQIVNDFQKGDIAEGYSVSREKKESFPLTVTSAQKNPTAFYLCASSKTGTSGLQETQYFGPGTRLLVL.

The chain links TRBV10-3 to TRBJ1-5, with D tentatively TRBD1 (5 bases). Germline V gene lookup returns CDR1 ENHRY and CDR2 SYGVKD. Between the trimmed V and J ends, which lost 6 bases and 7 bases, there was a span of 19 bases. This CDR3 comprises 15 residues. The CDR3 DNA sequence: TGTGCCATCAGCGAGCGCGGCCAGGGAGGCCAGCCCCAGCATTTT. Translated, it gives CAISERGQGGQPQHF.

The V gene is TRBV4-1, the J gene TRBJ2-7, with a weak D call TRBD1 (6 bases). Trimming pared 0 bases from V and 1 base from J, leaving 16 bases between. This CDR3 has 17 residues. Looked up from germline, CDR1 is MGHRA and CDR2 is YSYEKL. The CDR3 DNA reads TGCGCCAGCAGCCAAGAGGGACCGGGACACTCTTCCTACGAGCAGTACTTC. This sequence encodes CASSQEGPGHSSYEQYF.

The chain couples TRBV30 to TRBJ2-3, with 9 nucleotides matching TRBD2. The CDR3 runs 14 residues. Germline V gives CDR1 GTSNPN, CDR2 SVGIG (reference sequence). V was clipped by 3 bases and J by 2 bases; unmatched bases: 3. The CDR3 DNA sequence: TGTGCCTGGAGGGGACTAGCATACACAGATACGCAGTATTTT. Translated, it gives CAWRGLAYTDTQYF.

The rearrangement uses TRBV5-6 and TRBJ2-7; D gene uncertain. The CDR3 has 12 residues. Germline lookup yields CDR1 SGHDT and CDR2 YYEEEE. The V end was cut by 6 bases, the J end by 6 bases, with 13 bases between. The CDR3 sequence is CASIHRVAEQYF. CDR3 DNA: TGTGCCAGCATCCACCGGGTGGCCGAGCAGTACTTC.

This rearrangement joins TRBV19 to TRBJ1-2; the match to TRBD1 covers 9 bases. Germline V gene sequence: CDR1 LNHDA, CDR2 SQIVND (reference sequence). CDR3 length: 16 residues. J lost 2 bases, V lost 3 bases, and 7 bases had no gene match. CDR3 bases: TGTGCCAGTAGTATTTGGGCTGGACAGGGGAACTATGGCTACACCTTC. Translation: CASSIWAGQGNYGYTF.

The rearrangement uses TRBV2 and TRBJ1-1; D is unresolved. The CDR3 is made up of 14 amino acids. Germline V gene lookup returns CDR1 SNHLY and CDR2 FYNNEI. V lost 6 bases, J lost 1 base, and 12 bases lay in between. The CDR3 DNA is TGTGCCAGCAGAGGAGTGGTCCAGAACACTGAAGCTTTCTTT. Protein: CASRGVVQNTEAFF.

This clone was seen only once. The chain links TRBV2 to TRBJ1-5; D is uncertain. Germline V CDR1 and CDR2: SNHLY, FYNNEI. With 3 bases removed from V and 4 bases from J, the gap between germline ends came to 10 bases. There are 14 residues in the CDR3. CDR3 in DNA: TGTGCCAGCAGTGATATTCGGAGGAATCAGCCCCAGCATTTT. Translation: CASSDIRRNQPQHF.

J is TRBJ2-7 and V is TRBV7-3; TRBD1 aligns across 9 bases. There are 17 residues in the CDR3. J was trimmed by 1 base and V by 5 bases; bases with no gene match: 12. Germline CDR1 SGHTA, CDR2 FQGTGA. In DNA, the CDR3 is TGTGCCAGCAGCCCCCGTGGACCCGGGACAGGGTCCTACGAGCAGTACTTC. The encoded protein is CASSPRGPGTGSYEQYF.

The V call is TRBV6-4, the J call TRBJ2-7; TRBD1 matches at 9 bases. The CDR3 is 18 amino acids. Germline-derived CDR1 and CDR2 are MRHNA and SNTAGT. The junction had 15 bases not matched to a gene; V was cut back by 6 bases and J by 0 bases. CDR3 DNA sequence: TGTGCCAGCAGAACGGGACAGGGTGAGCGGAAATACTCCTACGAGCAGTACTTC. As protein: CASRTGQGERKYSYEQYF.